This paragraph reports one T cell receptor beta chain. The V end lost 1 base, the J end lost 6 bases, and 17 bases lay between the germline ends. Germline-derived CDR1 and CDR2 are SGHRS and YFSETQ. The CDR3 spans 15 residues. These data come from a study of blood T cell repertoires in COVID-19. Original processing notes: Reference gene primer amplification gave nucleated cell count estimates. Produced via immunoSEQ multiplex PCR; TCRdb's table is partial and in-frame only. V and J calls and clone size are copied from that table; D and trimming were computed from the DNA. The sample yields 200,000 to 250,000 clones, 75% to 90% seen once.

Source material: peripheral blood. This sequence was found in a man aged 55-75 years who had recovered from COVID-19. The chain joins TRBV5-1 to TRBJ2-7, with D possibly TRBD1 on 6 matching bases. CDR3 residues: CASSLSQGYVSEQYF. The CDR3 DNA sequence: TGCGCCAGCAGCTTGTCACAGGGTTATGTCTCCGAGCAGTACTTC. Combining the CDR3 with reference TRBV5-1 and TRBJ2-7 gives the whole variable domain KAGVTQTPRYLIKTRGQQVTLSCSPISGHRSVSWYQQTPGQGLQFLFEYFSETQRNKGNFPGRFSGRQFSNSRSEMNVSTLELGDSALYLCASSLSQGYVSEQYFGPGTRLTVT.